Shown below are 13 T cell receptor beta chains from a single sample sequenced in a study of regulatory T cells in long-lasting Graves disease. Time point reported: persistent/refractory GD, antithyroid drugs over 5 years with positive TRAb. After RNA was extracted from PBMCs, the TCR library was made from it. Researchers made TCR beta libraries by using iRepertoire HTBI primers and running Arm-PCR on CDR3 regions. TCRdb processed the multiplex PCR reads anew with MiXCR; each CDR3 protein has one entry. The table shows 420,000 or so distinct CDR3 sequences, with 23% occurring only once. The sample here was peripheral blood mononuclear cells (PBMCs), taken when the disease was refractory, from a patient treated with antithyroid drugs. All receptors come from a female donor with Graves disease.

This chain joins TRBV7-8 and TRBJ2-7; either TRBD1 or TRBD2 may supply D (5 bases each). The V end was cut by 5 bases, the J end by 7 bases, with 12 bases between. The CDR3 is 12 amino acids. The germline V gene has CDR1 SGHVS and CDR2 FQNEAQ. The CDR3 DNA reads as TGTGCCAGCAGCCCCGGGGCCCGAGAGCAGTACTTC. Its translation: CASSPGAREQYF.

V is TRBV30 and J is TRBJ2-7; 10 nucleotides align to TRBD1. V lost 5 bases and J lost 6; bases outside the gene matches: 10. CDR3 length: 14 amino acids. Germline lookup yields CDR1 GTSNPN and CDR2 SVGIG (reference sequence). The chain's CDR3 is CAWQTGTGASEQYF. Written as DNA, the CDR3 is TGTGCCTGGCAGACCGGGACAGGGGCATCCGAGCAGTACTTC.

This chain connects TRBV6-1 to TRBJ1-2, with D maybe TRBD1 (5 bases). V lost 6 bases to trimming and J lost 8 bases, with 10 bases between them. This CDR3 is 11 amino acids long. Germline-derived CDR1 and CDR2 are MNHNS and SASEGT. This CDR3 is CASSQGRGYTF. The CDR3 DNA sequence: TGTGCCAGCAGCCAGGGCCGGGGCTACACCTTC.

This clonotype was counted between two and nine times. The rearrangement joins TRBV3-1 to TRBJ2-3; 7 nucleotides match TRBD1. This CDR3 is 16 amino acids long. V shed 0 bases and J 3 bases; nucleotides not matched to a gene: 6. CDR1 is LGHDT and CDR2 is YNNKEL in the germline V gene (reference sequence). CDR3 loop: CASSQDLTGITDTQYF. The CDR3 bases are TGTGCCAGCAGCCAAGACTTGACAGGGATTACAGATACGCAGTATTTT.

There are many counts of this clonotype. V usage is TRBV28 and J usage is TRBJ1-6; 7 positions match TRBD1. With V trimmed by 4 bases and J by 0 bases, 6 bases remained unmatched. Germline values: CDR1 MDHEN, CDR2 SYDVKM. This CDR3 is 17 amino acids long. CDR3 in amino acids: CASSYDRDPSYNSPLHF. As DNA, the CDR3 is TGTGCCAGCAGTTATGACAGGGACCCCTCCTATAATTCACCCCTCCACTTT.

This chain links TRBV29-1 with TRBJ1-1; D not resolved. Germline CDR1 is SQVTM and CDR2 is ANQGSEA. V lost 2 bases, J lost 0 bases, and 10 bases lay in between. The CDR3 sequence is 14 residues long. The CDR3 loop reads CSVEPRPLNTEAFF. CDR3 DNA sequence: TGCAGCGTTGAACCGCGTCCGTTGAACACTGAAGCTTTCTTT. Filled out from reference TRBV29-1 and TRBJ1-1, the complete variable domain reads SAVISQKPSRDICQRGTSLTIQCQVDSQVTMMFWYRQQPGQSLTLIATANQGSEATYESGFVIDKFPISRPNLTFSTLTVSNMSPEDSSIYLCSVEPRPLNTEAFFGQGTRLTVV.

This clonotype was counted between two and nine times. The chain is built from TRBV9 and TRBJ2-5; no definite D call. Germline CDR1 is SGDLS and CDR2 is YYNGEE. The CDR3 contains 17 residues. V was cut by 0 bases and J by 0 bases, with 15 bases left in between. CDR3 loop: CASSVGRWQVNQETQYF. The DNA of the CDR3 is TGTGCCAGCAGCGTAGGACGATGGCAGGTTAACCAAGAGACCCAGTACTTC.

This clonotype has ten or more counts. The rearrangement links TRBV28 to TRBJ2-7; 11 bases match TRBD1. This CDR3 is 15 amino acids long. CDR1 is MDHEN and CDR2 is SYDVKM in the germline V gene. V gave up 6 bases and J gave up 4 bases; unmatched junction bases: 8. CDR3 region: CASRGRTGGSYEQYF. CDR3 DNA: TGTGCCAGCAGGGGTAGGACAGGGGGCTCGTACGAGCAGTACTTC.

The V gene is TRBV5-1, the J gene TRBJ2-7; 10 bases align to TRBD2. The CDR3 spans 15 residues. With V trimmed by 6 bases and J by 6 bases, 12 bases remained unmatched. Germline CDR1 is SGHRS and CDR2 is YFSETQ. CDR3 nucleotide sequence: TGCGCCAGCACCTGGCCCCTAGCGGGAGTCAGCGAGCAGTACTTC. Protein: CASTWPLAGVSEQYF.

The rearrangement links TRBV29-1 to TRBJ1-3, with a possible D match to TRBD1 (5 bases). CDR1 SQVTM and CDR2 ANQGSEA come from the germline V gene. The CDR3 is 12 residues long. V was cut by 3 bases and J by 2 bases, with 5 bases left in between. CDR3 nucleotides: TGCAGCGTTGAGACAGCTGGAAACACCATATATTTT. Amino acid sequence: CSVETAGNTIYF.

At least ten counts were recorded for this clonotype. J is TRBJ1-2 and V is TRBV28; D remains ambiguous. V dropped 2 bases and J dropped 7 bases, with 8 bases sitting between them. The CDR3 has 12 residues. Germline CDR1 and CDR2: MDHEN and SYDVKM. DNA of the CDR3: TGTGCCAGCAGTTTAACTGCAGGTGGCTACACCTTC. As protein: CASSLTAGGYTF.

This clonotype appeared many times. V and J are TRBV11-1 and TRBJ1-4; 10 nucleotides align to TRBD1. This CDR3 region has 15 residues. Germline CDR1 is SGHAT and CDR2 is FQDESV (reference sequence). The V gene end was trimmed by 5 bases and the J gene end by 8 bases; junction bases not matched to a gene: 8. In DNA form, the CDR3 reads TGTGCCAGCAGCCCACCCGGGACAGGGGTCGAAAAACTGTTTTTT. Its translation: CASSPPGTGVEKLFF. The full variable domain, rest sourced from reference TRBV11-1 and TRBJ1-4, is EAEVAQSPRYKITEKSQAVAFWCDPISGHATLYWYRQILGQGPELLVQFQDESVVDDSQLPKDRFSAERLKGVDSTLKIQPAELGDSAMYLCASSPPGTGVEKLFFGSGTQLSVL.

There are many counts of this clonotype. The chain has TRBV20-1 and TRBJ2-5; 8 bases are shared with TRBD2. Germline lookup yields CDR1 DFQATT and CDR2 SNEGSKA (reference sequence). The J segment lost 7 bases and the V segment lost 0 bases, leaving 16 bases of the junction unmatched. This CDR3 is built from 17 residues. The CDR3 loop is CSARDLPGLAKRGTQYF. The CDR3 DNA follows: TGCAGTGCTAGAGATCTCCCTGGACTAGCCAAGAGAGGGACCCAGTACTTC.